Below are 20 T cell receptor beta chains sequenced from a single sample in a study of cytomegalovirus exposure and HLA in healthy donors. It was with 60 Vbeta and 13 Jbeta primers that the PCR ran. Method: immunoSEQ multiplex PCR; TCRdb's copy keeps in-frame clones and lacks some. This sample has 80,000 to 95,000 clones, with 60% to 85% found just once. Input material: PBMCs. These TCRs come from a man between 18 and 29 years old in good health and CMV-seropositive.

The chain joins TRBV4-1 to TRBJ2-2, with 9 bases lining up with TRBD1. V shed 6 bases and J 1 base; nucleotides not matched to a gene: 3. CDR3 length: 15 residues. Germline lookup yields CDR1 MGHRA and CDR2 YSYEKL. This CDR3 reads CASRDRGLNTGELFF. As DNA, the CDR3 is TGCGCCAGCAGGGACAGGGGACTGAACACCGGGGAGCTGTTTTTT.

Regarding this clone: The CDR3 does not end in the conserved phenylalanine or tryptophan, so this is likely a read error. The chain joins TRBV7-8 to TRBJ1-2, with 7 bases identical to TRBD1. This CDR3 has 15 amino acids. Germline CDR1 is SGHVS and CDR2 is FQNEAQ. V lost 5 bases, J lost 5 bases, and 11 bases stayed unmatched. CDR3 in DNA: TGTGCCAGCAGCCTGGACCGGGACAGTAATTATGGCTACACCCTC. Its translation is CASSLDRDSNYGYTL.

V usage is TRBV6-7 and J usage is TRBJ2-1; 13 positions match TRBD2. TRBV6-7 is an ORF for which the function is uncertain. Germline trimming cut 0 bases from V and 8 bases from J; bases unmatched to any gene: 7. The CDR3 spans 17 residues. CDR3 sequence reads: CASSYSRLAGGSDEQFF. CDR3 sequence (DNA): TGTGCCAGCAGTTACTCTCGACTAGCGGGAGGATCGGATGAGCAGTTCTTC.

This clone was seen only once. The chain has TRBV6-5 and TRBJ1-1, with D uncertain. Germline CDR1 is MNHEY and CDR2 is SVGAGI. V was shortened by 7 bases and J by 0 bases, with 12 bases between the two germline ends. This CDR3 region has 14 residues. CDR3 bases: TGTGCCAGCACCACGACAAACATGAACACTGAAGCTTTCTTT. Translation gives CASTTTNMNTEAFF.

Points on this clone: Other nucleotide sequences in the sample specify the same CDR3. This rearrangement joins TRBV5-4 to TRBJ2-3, with TRBD1 as a possible D gene (5 bases). This CDR3 contains 12 residues. Trimming stripped 3 bases from V and 4 bases from J, with 6 bases between. Germline CDR1 reads SGHNT; CDR2 reads YYREEE (reference sequence). CDR3 coding DNA: TGTGCCAGCAGCTCCAGGGCAGATACGCAGTATTTT. This sequence encodes CASSSRADTQYF.

This clone was counted between two and nine times. The CDR3 region has the DNA TGTGCCAGTAGTATTAACCCAGCGATGAACACTGAAGCTTTCTTT. Protein: CASSINPAMNTEAFF. V is TRBV19 and J is TRBJ1-1; D is undetermined. Per the germline V gene, CDR1 is LNHDA and CDR2 is SQIVND (reference sequence). V was pared by 3 bases and J by 0 bases, with 11 bases between. The CDR3 extends over 15 amino acids.

V gene TRBV5-1 combines with J gene TRBJ2-2; TRBD2 aligns across 14 bases. Trimming took 4 bases from V and 5 from J; bases not matched to a gene: 10. The CDR3 loop spans 18 amino acids. Per the germline V gene, CDR1 is SGHRS and CDR2 is YFSETQ. The CDR3, as DNA: TGCGCCAGCAGCGAAGAGGGACTAGCGGGAGTCGGGACCGGGGAGCTGTTTTTT. Translated: CASSEEGLAGVGTGELFF.

This clone came up once. The chain has TRBV6-5 and TRBJ2-7, with 7 bases lining up with TRBD2. CDR1 is MNHEY and CDR2 is SVGAGI in the germline V gene. V shed 2 bases, J shed 5 bases, and the junction held 12 bases outside the gene matches. CDR3 size: 16 residues. CDR3 in amino acids: CASSYGGARGEDEQYF. The CDR3 DNA reads as TGTGCCAGCAGTTACGGAGGGGCCCGGGGGGAGGACGAGCAGTACTTC.

This clone was detected a few times. The junction and the germline gene differ at one end; a read error may be behind it. The genes are TRBV2 and TRBJ1-1; D might be TRBD1 (6 bases). The CDR3 loop spans 15 amino acids. Germline assignment: CDR1 SNHLY and CDR2 FYNNEI. The CDR3 nucleotides read TGTGCCAGCAGGGAAGGAGGGCAGGGGTACACTGAAGCTTTCTTT. Its translation is CASREGGQGYTEAFF.

This clone has more than one count but fewer than ten. The chain couples TRBV2 to TRBJ1-5; no firm D call. Germline CDR1 is SNHLY and CDR2 is FYNNEI. Trimming took 3 bases from V and 2 from J, leaving 11 bases between them. The CDR3 contains 15 residues. As DNA, the CDR3 is TGTGCCAGCAGTGAGAGGTTTTTGGGCAATCAGCCCCAGCATTTT. Residues: CASSERFLGNQPQHF.

The chain joins TRBV18 to TRBJ1-4; D remains ambiguous. Germline CDR1 and CDR2: KGHSH and LQKENI. The V end lost 2 bases, the J end lost 0 bases, and 7 bases lay between the germline ends. This CDR3 spans 15 amino acids. In DNA form, the CDR3 reads TGTGCCAGCTCACCATTGGCAGCAACTAATGAAAAACTGTTTTTT. Its protein is CASSPLAATNEKLFF.

Only one count was recorded for this clone. The chain is built from TRBV5-6 and TRBJ2-5, with D possibly matching TRBD2 (5 bases). Germline V lookup: CDR1 SGHDT, CDR2 YYEEEE. The V end lost 2 bases, the J end lost 1 base, and 6 bases lay between the germline ends. The CDR3 runs to 13 residues. The CDR3 loop is CASSFGIQETQYF. In DNA, the CDR3 is TGTGCCAGCAGCTTCGGGATCCAAGAGACCCAGTACTTC.

The V call is TRBV27, the J call TRBJ1-1, with D perhaps matching TRBD1 (5 bases). Looked up from germline, CDR1 is MNHEY and CDR2 is SMNVEV (reference sequence). The CDR3 spans 14 residues. Trimming pared 3 bases from V and 10 bases from J, leaving 18 bases between. The CDR3 region is CASSLTGLLKGAFF. CDR3 sequence (DNA): TGTGCCAGCAGTTTGACGGGACTTCTGAAGGGAGCTTTCTTT.

The chain recombines TRBV6-4 with TRBJ2-7, with D hard to call. Germline-derived CDR1 and CDR2 are MRHNA and SNTAGT. The CDR3 has 16 amino acids. V gave up 3 bases and J gave up 2 bases, with 17 bases separating them. The CDR3 DNA reads as TGTGCCAGCAGTGATCGACACTTCCTATTCCCCTACGAGCAGTACTTC. Translated: CASSDRHFLFPYEQYF.

This clone was counted a single time. V usage is TRBV6-5 and J usage is TRBJ1-2, with 7 bases lining up with TRBD1. The CDR3 is 15 amino acids. The germline CDR1 and CDR2 sequences are MNHEY and SVGAGI. V shed 0 bases, J shed 2 bases, and the junction held 3 bases outside the gene matches. CDR3 residues: CASSYSGQTNYGYTF. The CDR3 bases are TGTGCCAGCAGTTACTCGGGACAGACCAACTATGGCTACACCTTC.

The chain carries TRBV7-9 and TRBJ2-1, with D possibly matching TRBD1 (6 bases). V was pared by 6 bases and J by 5 bases, with 17 bases between. The CDR3 contains 15 residues. The germline V gene encodes CDR1 SEHNR and CDR2 FQNEAQ (reference sequence). The CDR3 DNA reads as TGTGCCAGCAGGCGTGCTTACAGGGTAGACAATGAGCAGTTCTTC. Translated: CASRRAYRVDNEQFF.

V and J are TRBV6-5 and TRBJ1-5; TRBD1 is a possible D gene (6 bases). Germline loops: CDR1 MNHEY, CDR2 SVGAGI. The CDR3 spans 14 residues. V was pared by 6 bases and J by 2 bases, with 11 bases between. The CDR3 sequence: CASRDRSRNQPQHF. In nucleotides, the CDR3 is TGTGCCAGCAGGGACAGAAGCCGCAATCAGCCCCAGCATTTT.

This clone occurred once. The rearrangement links TRBV5-4 to TRBJ1-5, with TRBD1 matching over 7 bases. There are 15 residues in the CDR3. Trimming at V came to 4 bases and at J to 1 base, leaving 5 bases not matched to a gene. Germline V gene sequence: CDR1 SGHNT, CDR2 YYREEE (reference sequence). Written as DNA, the CDR3 is TGTGCCAGCAGCCCGGGCAGGGGGAGCAATCAGCCCCAGCATTTT. Amino acids: CASSPGRGSNQPQHF.

V gene TRBV7-8 combines with J gene TRBJ1-1, with D tentatively TRBD1 (6 bases). There are 15 residues in the CDR3. V was trimmed by 0 bases and J by 1 base, leaving 9 bases between them. Germline V CDR1 and CDR2: SGHVS, FQNEAQ. This chain's CDR3 is CASSLAGGPNTEAFF. CDR3 nucleotides: TGTGCCAGCAGCTTAGCGGGGGGGCCGAACACTGAAGCTTTCTTT.

The V call is TRBV18, the J call TRBJ1-5; tentative D call: TRBD1 (5 bases). The length of the CDR3 is 15 residues. Germline V gene lookup returns CDR1 KGHSH and CDR2 LQKENI. The V gene lost 6 bases and the J gene lost 3 bases, with 15 bases spanning the gap. The chain's CDR3 is CASSQGLSDNQPQHF. CDR3 sequence (DNA): TGTGCCAGCTCGCAGGGCCTATCAGACAATCAGCCCCAGCATTTT.